Given below is one T cell receptor (beta chain) in context. Measured with immunoSEQ multiplex PCR; TCRdb has only the in-frame clones, and not every one. The table lists some 66,000 clones, roughly 98% of them singletons, with over 0.15% in the top ten. Germline CDR1 SNHLY, CDR2 FYNNEI. The CDR3 has 14 amino acids. V was pared by 6 bases and J by 5 bases, with 6 bases of the junction left unmatched. These data belong to a study of technical replicates of blood from several donors. The specimen was T cells isolated from PBMCs. This chain connects TRBV2 to TRBJ2-7, with 11 bases lining up with TRBD1. This receptor was obtained from a human donor in good health. CDR3 sequence: CASRDRGRFHEQYF. The DNA for the CDR3 is TGTGCCAGCAGGGACAGGGGGCGCTTCCACGAGCAGTACTTC. The complete variable domain, with remaining parts taken from reference TRBV2 and TRBJ2-7, reads EPEVTQTPSHQVTQMGQEVILRCVPISNHLYFYWYRQILGQKVEFLVSFYNNEISEKSEIFDDQFSVERPDGSNFTLKIRSTKLEDSAMYFCASRDRGRFHEQYFGPGTRLTVT.